Following are 26 T cell receptor beta chains from one sample sequenced in a study of OX40 agonist ivuxolimab in advanced cancers. The protocol was immunoSEQ multiplex PCR, while the TCRdb copy is restricted to in-frame clones and leaves out a portion. The sample lists tens of thousands of clones, 80% to 90% seen once, with 45% to 70% in the top ten. The specimen was CD4+ or CD8+ T cells sorted from blood, collected in a trial of the OX40 agonist ivuxolimab. The receptors originated from an adult with an advanced solid tumor such as melanoma, head and neck, liver or kidney cancer.

The chain is built from TRBV5-8 and TRBJ1-2; no definite D call. The CDR3 is made up of 13 amino acids. V lost 0 bases and J 7 bases, leaving 10 bases between the germline ends. The germline gives CDR1 SGHTS, CDR2 YDEGEE. CDR3 in amino acids: CASSLADVAGYTF. The CDR3 nucleotides read TGTGCCAGCAGCTTGGCCGATGTGGCTGGCTACACCTTC.

This clone was seen just once. V gene TRBV19 combines with J gene TRBJ2-1; 8 nucleotides match TRBD1. The germline gives CDR1 LNHDA, CDR2 SQIVND (reference sequence). This CDR3 contains 13 residues. V shed 10 bases and J 6 bases; nucleotides not matched to a gene: 8. The CDR3 here is CANRDRLPNEQFF. The CDR3 nucleotides read TGTGCCAACCGGGACAGGTTACCCAATGAGCAGTTCTTC.

Details on this clone: The junction does not match germline at one end; this may be a read error. The chain is built from TRBV4-2 and TRBJ2-1, with TRBD2 matching 10 bases. The CDR3 is 19 residues long. CDR1 is LGHNA, CDR2 YNFKEQ, per germline. The CDR3 loop reads CASSQEVPPTSGVMNGQFF. The CDR3 nucleotides are TGTGCCAGCAGCCAAGAAGTGCCCCCTACTAGCGGGGTAATGAATGGGCAGTTCTTC.

This clone was seen once. The rearrangement links TRBV28 to TRBJ1-3; D remains ambiguous. The V gene's germline CDR1 is MDHEN and CDR2 SYDVKM. With 8 bases removed from V and 8 bases from J, the gap between germline ends came to 10 bases. The CDR3 contains 11 residues. The DNA of the CDR3 is TGTGCCAGCCATCAAAGGGACACCATATATTTT. This codes for CASHQRDTIYF.

J is TRBJ2-1 and V is TRBV5-4; the match to TRBD2 covers 7 bases. Per germline, CDR1 SGHNT and CDR2 YYREEE (reference sequence). This CDR3 spans 15 amino acids. J was trimmed by 0 bases and V by 9 bases; bases with no gene match: 9. DNA for the CDR3: TGTGCCACAAGCTGGGGGGGGGACTCCTACAATGAGCAGTTCTTC. Its protein product is CATSWGGDSYNEQFF.

A single count supports this clone. The rearrangement joins TRBV14 to TRBJ2-3; D is unresolved. CDR1 is SGHDN, CDR2 FVKESK, per germline. With 4 bases removed from V and 6 bases from J, the gap between germline ends came to 14 bases. This CDR3 spans 14 amino acids. CDR3 coding DNA: TGTGCCAGCAGCCGATACGGCGTTTACGATACGCAGTATTTT. It yields the protein CASSRYGVYDTQYF. Filled out from reference TRBV14 and TRBJ2-3, the complete variable domain reads EAGVTQFPSHSVIEKGQTVTLRCDPISGHDNLYWYRRVMGKEIKFLLHFVKESKQDESGMPNNRFLAERTGGTYSTLKVQPAELEDSGVYFCASSRYGVYDTQYFGPGTRLTVL.

The V and J genes are TRBV6-5 and TRBJ2-2; 7 bases agree with TRBD1. Trimming removed 4 bases from V and 1 base from J; junction bases left unmatched: 3. This CDR3 region has 15 residues. Germline V lookup: CDR1 MNHEY, CDR2 SVGAGI. CDR3 protein: CASSSRQGNTGELFF. CDR3 sequence (DNA): TGTGCCAGCAGTTCTCGACAGGGGAACACCGGGGAGCTGTTTTTT.

The V call is TRBV5-4, the J call TRBJ2-3; D is unclear. Germline V gene lookup returns CDR1 SGHNT and CDR2 YYREEE (reference sequence). The CDR3 covers 14 residues. V dropped 0 bases and J dropped 2 bases, with 7 bases sitting between them. The CDR3 sequence is CASSLAGPTDTQYF. CDR3 nucleotide sequence: TGTGCCAGCAGCTTGGCCGGACCCACAGATACGCAGTATTTT.

J is TRBJ1-1 and V is TRBV5-5; the D gene is possibly TRBD1 (5 bases). V was trimmed by 3 bases and J by 4 bases, leaving 10 bases between them. CDR1 and CDR2 from the germline V gene are SGHKS and YYEKEE (reference sequence). CDR3 length equals 13 residues. The CDR3 reads CASSWGGATEAFF. The CDR3 bases are TGTGCCAGCAGCTGGGGGGGAGCCACTGAAGCTTTCTTT.

The gene calls are TRBV7-9 and TRBJ2-1, with D possibly TRBD2 on 5 matching bases. CDR1 is SEHNR, CDR2 FQNEAQ, per germline (reference sequence). V shed 1 base and J shed 5 bases, with 6 bases lying between them. The CDR3 has 13 residues. The CDR3, as DNA: TGTGCCAGCAGCTTAGGACTACACAATGAGCAGTTCTTC. Translated: CASSLGLHNEQFF.

The V gene is TRBV19, the J gene TRBJ2-7; D assignment may be TRBD1 or TRBD2 (5 bases each). V lost 10 bases, J lost 6 bases, and 19 bases lay in between. This CDR3 has 13 amino acids. Per germline, CDR1 LNHDA and CDR2 SQIVND (reference sequence). Here the CDR3 reads CANNGTPSGEQYF. CDR3 nucleotide sequence: TGTGCCAATAACGGGACGCCTTCCGGCGAGCAGTACTTC.

The chain is built from TRBV5-6 and TRBJ2-7; no clear D gene. The germline CDR1 and CDR2 sequences are SGHDT and YYEEEE. Trimming took off 5 bases at V and 0 bases at J, with 9 bases between the two ends. This CDR3 contains 13 residues. This chain's CDR3 is CASRTAFSYEQYF. The DNA for the CDR3 is TGTGCCAGCAGAACGGCCTTCTCCTACGAGCAGTACTTC. Using reference TRBV5-6 and TRBJ2-7 for the parts outside the CDR3, the full variable domain is DAGVTQSPTHLIKTRGQQVTLRCSPKSGHDTVSWYQQALGQGPQFIFQYYEEEERQRGNFPDRFSGHQFPNYSSELNVNALLLGDSALYLCASRTAFSYEQYFGPGTRLTVT.

The chain joins TRBV11-2 to TRBJ1-6; D call uncertain. The V gene's germline CDR1 is SGHAT and CDR2 FQNNGV. This CDR3 has 13 amino acids. Trimming removed 1 base at V and 9 bases at J, with 7 bases between. The CDR3 sequence is CASSLGSSSPLHF. Here the CDR3 DNA reads TGTGCCAGCAGCTTAGGTTCAAGTTCACCCCTCCACTTT.

The rearrangement uses TRBV28 and TRBJ2-7; perhaps TRBD1 as D (5 bases). Germline V gene sequence: CDR1 MDHEN, CDR2 SYDVKM. CDR3 length: 15 amino acids. Trimming shortened V by 3 bases and J by 4 bases, and 16 bases separated the two germline ends. In DNA, the CDR3 is TGTGCCAGCAGTTTGAGTGGGGCAGTAGGGTACGAGCAGTACTTC. Protein product: CASSLSGAVGYEQYF.

The chain has TRBV7-9 and TRBJ2-7; 11 nucleotides match TRBD1. Looked up from germline, CDR1 is SEHNR and CDR2 is FQNEAQ (reference sequence). Trimming at V came to 4 bases and at J to 3 bases, leaving 5 bases not matched to a gene. CDR3 length equals 15 residues. Here the CDR3 reads CASSSGQGAFYEQYF. CDR3 DNA sequence: TGTGCCAGCAGCTCCGGACAGGGGGCATTCTACGAGCAGTACTTC.

The chain employs TRBV19 and TRBJ1-4; a possible D gene is TRBD1 (6 bases). Germline-derived CDR1 and CDR2 are LNHDA and SQIVND (reference sequence). Trimming shortened V by 1 base and J by 8 bases, and 20 bases separated the two germline ends. The CDR3 consists of 17 residues. CDR3: CASSIGRWGPKREKLFF. Written as DNA, the CDR3 is TGTGCCAGTAGTATAGGCCGATGGGGGCCCAAGCGGGAAAAACTGTTTTTT.

The DNA of the CDR3 is TGTGCCAGCGTAAGGGACACTGAAGCTTTCTTT. Its translation is CASVRDTEAFF. The chain joins TRBV27 to TRBJ1-1; no clear D gene. The CDR3 sequence is 11 residues long. Germline V gene data show CDR1 as MNHEY and CDR2 as SMNVEV (reference sequence). The ends were cut back, 8 bases at V and 3 bases at J, with 7 bases in the middle.

The rearrangement uses TRBV27 and TRBJ1-4; 7 bases fit TRBD1. The V gene's germline CDR1 is MNHEY and CDR2 SMNVEV (reference sequence). CDR3 length: 13 residues. With 4 bases clipped from V and 10 bases from J, the junction kept 6 bases outside the gene matches. The CDR3 here is CASSSTRQGKLFF. CDR3 sequence (DNA): TGTGCCAGCAGTTCCACTCGACAGGGAAAACTGTTTTTT.

This clone was seen more than once but under ten times. The genes are TRBV5-1 and TRBJ2-1; 15 bases line up with TRBD2. Per germline, CDR1 SGHRS and CDR2 YFSETQ. V gave up 6 bases and J gave up 3 bases; unmatched junction bases: 10. This CDR3 has 18 amino acids. DNA of the CDR3: TGCGCCAGCACTCCGGGACTAGCGGGAGGAGGGTTCTACAATGAGCAGTTCTTC. Its protein product is CASTPGLAGGGFYNEQFF.

The V and J genes are TRBV4-1 and TRBJ1-1, with 9 bases identical to TRBD1. The CDR3 totals 14 residues. In germline, CDR1 is MGHRA, CDR2 YSYEKL. V was pared by 4 bases and J by 4 bases, with 4 bases of the junction left unmatched. The CDR3 nucleotides read TGCGCCAGCAGCCTGGGGACAGGGACCACTGAAGCTTTCTTT. This encodes CASSLGTGTTEAFF.

The CDR3 is CASSQNAAGWGYTF. The CDR3 coding sequence is TGCGCCAGCAGCCAAAATGCGGCAGGCTGGGGCTACACCTTC. This sequence joins TRBV4-3 and TRBJ1-2; D is unclear. The CDR3 extends over 14 amino acids. Germline assignment: CDR1 LGHNA and CDR2 YSLEER. V was trimmed by 2 bases and J by 8 bases, leaving 15 bases between them.

The rearrangement joins TRBV10-2 to TRBJ1-2; TRBD1 matches at 8 bases. From germline, CDR1 is WSHSY and CDR2 SAAADI. J was trimmed by 4 bases and V by 7 bases; bases with no gene match: 5. The CDR3 is 13 residues long. The CDR3 sequence is CASTDRVVYGYTF. CDR3 nucleotide sequence: TGCGCCAGCACGGACAGGGTCGTCTATGGCTACACCTTC.

Of note for this clone: Compared with germline, one end of the junction differs, possibly owing to a read error. The rearrangement joins TRBV7-7 to TRBJ1-1; D unresolved. The CDR3 is 13 amino acids. CDR1 is SSHAT, CDR2 FNYEAQ, per germline (reference sequence). The CDR3 region has the DNA TGTGCTAGCAGCCCTAGTAGGGACACTGAAGCTTTCTTT. This sequence encodes CASSPSRDTEAFF.

The chain combines TRBV9 with TRBJ1-1; the D gene is possibly TRBD1 (5 bases). The V and J ends lost 0 bases and 5 bases respectively, with 11 bases between them. This CDR3 region has 14 residues. Germline V CDR1 and CDR2: SGDLS, YYNGEE. As DNA, the CDR3 is TGTGCCAGCAGCGTAGAGGGGCGCTGGACTGAAGCTTTCTTT. Translating it yields CASSVEGRWTEAFF.

This clone was observed once. The chain recombines TRBV10-3 with TRBJ2-7; 9 bases line up with TRBD1. In germline, CDR1 is ENHRY, CDR2 SYGVKD. V lost 6 bases and J lost 4; bases outside the gene matches: 7. The CDR3 contains 14 residues. The CDR3 nucleotides are TGTGCCATCAGGAGGGACAGGGACAAGTACGAGCAGTACTTC. This codes for CAIRRDRDKYEQYF.

The chain couples TRBV6-1 to TRBJ2-1; D is perhaps TRBD1 or TRBD2 (5 bases each). The CDR3 is 16 residues long. The V end was cut by 1 base, the J end by 4 bases, with 14 bases between. Germline-derived CDR1 and CDR2 are MNHNS and SASEGT. The CDR3 loop reads CASSEDSGGAYNEQFF. The CDR3 DNA reads TGTGCCAGCAGTGAAGATTCTGGGGGTGCGTACAATGAGCAGTTCTTC.